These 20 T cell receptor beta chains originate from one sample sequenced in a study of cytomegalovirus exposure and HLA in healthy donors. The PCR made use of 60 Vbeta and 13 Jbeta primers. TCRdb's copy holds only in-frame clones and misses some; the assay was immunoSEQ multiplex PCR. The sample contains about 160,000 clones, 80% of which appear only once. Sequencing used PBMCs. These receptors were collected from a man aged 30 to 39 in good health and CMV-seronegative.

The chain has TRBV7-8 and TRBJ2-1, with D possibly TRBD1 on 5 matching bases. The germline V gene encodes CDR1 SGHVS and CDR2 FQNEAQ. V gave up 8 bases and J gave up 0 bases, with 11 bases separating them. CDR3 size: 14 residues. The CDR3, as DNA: TGTGCCAGCGCTGGGGCCAGCTCCTACAATGAGCAGTTCTTC. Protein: CASAGASSYNEQFF. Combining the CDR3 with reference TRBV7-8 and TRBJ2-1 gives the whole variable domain GAGVSQSPRYKVAKRGQDVALRCDPISGHVSLFWYQQALGQGPEFLTYFQNEAQLDKSGLPSDRFFAERPEGSVSTLKIQRTQQEDSAVYLCASAGASSYNEQFFGPGTRLTVL.

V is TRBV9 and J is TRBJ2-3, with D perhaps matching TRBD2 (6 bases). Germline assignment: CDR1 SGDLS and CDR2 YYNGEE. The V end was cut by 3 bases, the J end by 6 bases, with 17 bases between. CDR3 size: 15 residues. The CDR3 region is CASSAAGNDRDTQYF. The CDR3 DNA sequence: TGTGCCAGCAGCGCCGCGGGGAATGATCGTGATACGCAGTATTTT.

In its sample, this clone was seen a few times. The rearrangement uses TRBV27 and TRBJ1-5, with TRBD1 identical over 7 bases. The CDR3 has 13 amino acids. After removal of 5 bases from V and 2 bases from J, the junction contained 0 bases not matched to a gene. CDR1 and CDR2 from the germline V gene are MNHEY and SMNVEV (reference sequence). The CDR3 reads CASSTGGNQPQHF. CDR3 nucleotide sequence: TGTGCCAGCAGTACAGGGGGCAATCAGCCCCAGCATTTT.

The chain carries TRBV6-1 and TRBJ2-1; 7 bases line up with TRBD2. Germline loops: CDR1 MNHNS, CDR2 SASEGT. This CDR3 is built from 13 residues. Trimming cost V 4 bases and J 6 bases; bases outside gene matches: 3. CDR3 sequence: CASSVGGTNEQFF. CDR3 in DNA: TGTGCCAGCAGTGTGGGAGGGACCAATGAGCAGTTCTTC.

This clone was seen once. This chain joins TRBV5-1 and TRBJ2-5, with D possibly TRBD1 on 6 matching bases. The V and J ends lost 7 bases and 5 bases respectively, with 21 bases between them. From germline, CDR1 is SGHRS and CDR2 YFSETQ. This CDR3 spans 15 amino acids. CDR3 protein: CASGRQVSSGETQYF. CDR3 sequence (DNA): TGCGCCAGCGGGAGACAGGTCTCGTCTGGGGAGACCCAGTACTTC.

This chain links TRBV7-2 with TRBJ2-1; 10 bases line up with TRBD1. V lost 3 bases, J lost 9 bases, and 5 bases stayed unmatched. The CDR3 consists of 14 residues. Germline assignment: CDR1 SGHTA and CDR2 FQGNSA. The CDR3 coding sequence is TGTGCCAGCAGCTTCACGGACAGGGGGATTGAGCAGTTCTTC. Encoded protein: CASSFTDRGIEQFF.

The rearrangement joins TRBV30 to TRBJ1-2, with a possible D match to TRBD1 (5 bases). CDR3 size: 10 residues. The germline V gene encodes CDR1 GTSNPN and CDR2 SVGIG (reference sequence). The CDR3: CALRGNGYTF. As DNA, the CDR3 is TGTGCGTTGCGGGGGAACGGCTACACCTTC.

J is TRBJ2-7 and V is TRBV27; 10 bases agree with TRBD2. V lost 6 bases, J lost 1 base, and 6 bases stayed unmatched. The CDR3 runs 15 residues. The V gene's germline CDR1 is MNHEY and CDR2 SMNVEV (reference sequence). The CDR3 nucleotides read TGTGCCAGCAGCCTTTTTAGCGGGAGGTCCTACGAGCAGTACTTC. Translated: CASSLFSGRSYEQYF.

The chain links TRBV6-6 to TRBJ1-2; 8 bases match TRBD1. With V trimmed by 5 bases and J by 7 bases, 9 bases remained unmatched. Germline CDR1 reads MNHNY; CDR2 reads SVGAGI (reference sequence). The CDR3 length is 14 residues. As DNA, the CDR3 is TGTGCCAGCAGTCCAGCGGACAGGGAAGGTGGCTACACCTTC. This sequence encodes CASSPADREGGYTF.

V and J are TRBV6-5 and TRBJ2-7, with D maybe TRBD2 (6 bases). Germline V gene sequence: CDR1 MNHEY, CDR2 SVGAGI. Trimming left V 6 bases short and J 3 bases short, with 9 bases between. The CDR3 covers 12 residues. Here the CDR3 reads CASSLSGYEQYF. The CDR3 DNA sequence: TGTGCCAGCAGCCTTAGCGGCTACGAGCAGTACTTC.

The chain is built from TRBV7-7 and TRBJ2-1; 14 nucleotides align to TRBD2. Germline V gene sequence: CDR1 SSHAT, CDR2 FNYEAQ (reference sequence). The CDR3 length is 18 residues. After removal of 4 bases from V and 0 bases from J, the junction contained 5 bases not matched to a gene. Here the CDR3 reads CASSWTSGRTSSYNEQFF. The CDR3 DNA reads TGTGCCAGCAGCTGGACTAGCGGGAGGACCAGCTCCTACAATGAGCAGTTCTTC.

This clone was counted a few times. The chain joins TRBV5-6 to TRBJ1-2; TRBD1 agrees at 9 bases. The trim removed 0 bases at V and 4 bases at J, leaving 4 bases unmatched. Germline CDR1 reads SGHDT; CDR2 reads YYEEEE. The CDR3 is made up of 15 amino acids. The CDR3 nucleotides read TGTGCCAGCAGCTTGGTCGCGACAGGGGGCTATGGCTACACCTTC. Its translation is CASSLVATGGYGYTF.

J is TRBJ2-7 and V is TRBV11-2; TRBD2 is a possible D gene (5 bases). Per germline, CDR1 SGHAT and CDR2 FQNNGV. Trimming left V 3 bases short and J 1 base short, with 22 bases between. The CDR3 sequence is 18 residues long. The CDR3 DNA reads TGTGCCAGCAGCTTTCCCACGGCGGGCCGCCGCTCATCCTACGAGCAGTACTTC. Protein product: CASSFPTAGRRSSYEQYF.

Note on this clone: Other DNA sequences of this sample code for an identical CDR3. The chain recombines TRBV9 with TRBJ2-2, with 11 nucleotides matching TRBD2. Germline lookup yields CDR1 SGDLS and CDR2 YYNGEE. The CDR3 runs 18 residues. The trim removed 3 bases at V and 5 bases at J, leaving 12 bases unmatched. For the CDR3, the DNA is TGTGCCAGCAGCGCCACTTATAGCGGGAGGGCCGGTACCGGGGAGCTGTTTTTT. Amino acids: CASSATYSGRAGTGELFF.

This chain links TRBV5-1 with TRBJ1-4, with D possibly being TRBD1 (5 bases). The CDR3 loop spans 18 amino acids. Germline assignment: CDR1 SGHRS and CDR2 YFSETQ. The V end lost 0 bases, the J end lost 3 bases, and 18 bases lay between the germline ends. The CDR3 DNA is TGCGCCAGCAGCTTGGTTCCCGCCACTACGGGGGCTAATGAAAAACTGTTTTTT. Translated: CASSLVPATTGANEKLFF. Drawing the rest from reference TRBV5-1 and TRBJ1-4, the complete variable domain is KAGVTQTPRYLIKTRGQQVTLSCSPISGHRSVSWYQQTPGQGLQFLFEYFSETQRNKGNFPGRFSGRQFSNSRSEMNVSTLELGDSALYLCASSLVPATTGANEKLFFGSGTQLSVL.

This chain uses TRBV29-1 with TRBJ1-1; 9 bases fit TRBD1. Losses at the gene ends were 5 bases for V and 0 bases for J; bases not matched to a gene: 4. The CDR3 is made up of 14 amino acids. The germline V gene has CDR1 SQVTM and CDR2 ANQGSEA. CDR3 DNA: TGCAGCGTTCCTGGACAGGGGATGAACACTGAAGCTTTCTTT. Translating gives CSVPGQGMNTEAFF.

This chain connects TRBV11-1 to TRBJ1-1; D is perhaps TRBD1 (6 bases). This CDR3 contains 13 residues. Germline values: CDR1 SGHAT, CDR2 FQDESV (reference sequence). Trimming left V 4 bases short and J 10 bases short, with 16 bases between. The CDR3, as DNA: TGTGCCAGCAGCTCACAGGGTCATGTCGGAGCTTTCTTT. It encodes CASSSQGHVGAFF.

Here the CDR3 reads CASSAVRSMNTEAFF. In nucleotides, the CDR3 is TGTGCCAGCAGTGCTGTCCGGAGCATGAACACTGAAGCTTTCTTT. The chain combines TRBV6-1 with TRBJ1-1; the D is unclear. The length of the CDR3 is 15 residues. The V gene's germline CDR1 is MNHNS and CDR2 SASEGT. V lost 4 bases to trimming and J lost 0 bases, with 12 bases between them.

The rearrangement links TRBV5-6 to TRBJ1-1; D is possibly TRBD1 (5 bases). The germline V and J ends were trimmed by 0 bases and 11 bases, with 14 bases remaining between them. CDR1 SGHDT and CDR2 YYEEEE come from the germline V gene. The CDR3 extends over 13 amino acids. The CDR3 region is CASSLAGGGRAFF. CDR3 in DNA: TGTGCCAGCAGCTTGGCCGGGGGAGGACGGGCTTTCTTT.

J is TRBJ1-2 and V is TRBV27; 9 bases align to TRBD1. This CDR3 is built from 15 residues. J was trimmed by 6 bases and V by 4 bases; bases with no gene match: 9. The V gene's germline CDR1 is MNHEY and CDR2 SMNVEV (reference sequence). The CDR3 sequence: CASSSRTGVLDGYTF. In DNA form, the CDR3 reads TGTGCCAGCAGTTCTCGGACAGGGGTCTTGGATGGCTACACCTTC.